The 25 T cell receptor beta chains listed next were all sequenced from one sample in a study of neoadjuvant anti-PD-1 for oral cavity cancer. Profiling relied on immunoSEQ multiplex PCR, and the TCRdb table lists in-frame clones only, not all of them. Of about 15,000 clones in the sample, about 64% were seen once. Here the sequenced sample was PBMCs, taken before nivolumab (anti-PD-1) treatment. These receptors all come from a person between 40 and 80 years old with oral cavity squamous cell carcinoma.

This clone is classed as medium-sized (0.01 to 0.1%). The rearrangement links TRBV6-4 to TRBJ2-3; the D is unclear. Trimming took 0 bases from V and 2 from J, leaving 3 bases between them. The CDR3 runs to 13 residues. Germline V gene lookup returns CDR1 MRHNA and CDR2 SNTAGT. The CDR3 protein is CASSDSDTDTQYF. The DNA for the CDR3 is TGTGCCAGCAGTGACTCTGACACAGATACGCAGTATTTT.

The CDR3 bases are TGCGCCAGCAGCTCCCAAAACTATGGCTACACCTTC. Translated: CASSSQNYGYTF. The chain joins TRBV5-1 to TRBJ1-2; D is ambiguous. The CDR3 is 12 residues long. The germline CDR1 and CDR2 sequences are SGHRS and YFSETQ. The ends were cut back, 3 bases at V and 2 bases at J, with 5 bases in the middle.

The V call is TRBV5-1, the J call TRBJ2-2; D call uncertain. Deletions cut 5 bases from V and 3 bases from J, with 8 bases between. CDR3 length equals 13 residues. CDR1 SGHRS and CDR2 YFSETQ come from the germline V gene. This CDR3 reads CASRDEDTGELFF. The DNA of the CDR3 is TGCGCCAGCAGGGACGAGGACACCGGGGAGCTGTTTTTT.

The genes are TRBV5-4 and TRBJ1-2, with 12 nucleotides matching TRBD1. Unmatched junction bases numbered 9, after V lost 1 base and J lost 8 bases. Germline lookup yields CDR1 SGHNT and CDR2 YYREEE (reference sequence). The CDR3 length is 16 residues. CDR3: CASSLLMGQGAQGYTF. In DNA, the CDR3 is TGTGCCAGCAGCTTGTTAATGGGACAGGGGGCGCAAGGCTACACCTTC.

This rearrangement joins TRBV6-5 to TRBJ2-2; D may be TRBD2 (6 bases). V lost 7 bases to trimming and J lost 5 bases, with 11 bases between them. This CDR3 is 13 amino acids long. CDR1 and CDR2 from the germline V gene are MNHEY and SVGAGI. The CDR3 spells CASNSGRTGELFF. CDR3 nucleotides: TGTGCCAGCAACTCAGGGAGGACCGGGGAGCTGTTTTTT.

The CDR3 region is CASSQDLTYSSYNEQFF. CDR3 sequence (DNA): TGCGCCAGCAGCCAAGATCTGACTTATAGCTCCTACAATGAGCAGTTCTTC. The chain combines TRBV4-1 with TRBJ2-1; the D is unclear. Deletions cut 0 bases from V and 0 bases from J, with 12 bases between. Germline lookup yields CDR1 MGHRA and CDR2 YSYEKL. This CDR3 has 17 residues.

The chain is built from TRBV14 and TRBJ2-3; D is possibly TRBD2 (6 bases). Germline CDR1 reads SGHDN; CDR2 reads FVKESK. This CDR3 spans 14 amino acids. Deletions cut 0 bases from V and 14 bases from J, with 18 bases between. DNA for the CDR3: TGTGCCAGCAGCCAAGATTTCGATGGGCGGGACGTGTATTTT. It translates to CASSQDFDGRDVYF.

The chain carries TRBV19 and TRBJ1-1; D is ambiguous. V was pared by 1 base and J by 1 base, with 13 bases between. This CDR3 comprises 16 residues. Germline V lookup: CDR1 LNHDA, CDR2 SQIVND (reference sequence). CDR3 sequence reads: CASSIVANGKNTEAFF. CDR3 DNA: TGTGCCAGTAGTATAGTAGCCAACGGAAAGAACACTGAAGCTTTCTTT. Together with reference TRBV19 and TRBJ1-1, the CDR3 gives the full variable domain: DGGITQSPKYLFRKEGQNVTLSCEQNLNHDAMYWYRQDPGQGLRLIYYSQIVNDFQKGDIAEGYSVSREKKESFPLTVTSAQKNPTAFYLCASSIVANGKNTEAFFGQGTRLTVV.

This clone was detected a few times. V and J are TRBV10-3 and TRBJ2-7, with D perhaps matching TRBD1 or TRBD2 (5 bases each). V was cut by 6 bases and J by 9 bases, with 15 bases left in between. Germline CDR1 is ENHRY and CDR2 is SYGVKD. The length of the CDR3 is 12 residues. In DNA, the CDR3 is TGTGCCATCAGCGCGCAGGGTGGAGGGCAGTACTTC. It is translated as CAISAQGGGQYF.

The J gene is TRBJ1-5, the V gene TRBV19; 7 bases agree with TRBD1. Trimming took 4 bases from V and 0 from J; bases not matched to a gene: 3. The CDR3 loop spans 15 amino acids. Germline V gives CDR1 LNHDA, CDR2 SQIVND (reference sequence). The CDR3 nucleotides are TGTGCCAGTAGTACCGGGACAGCTAGCAATCAGCCCCAGCATTTT. It specifies CASSTGTASNQPQHF.

The gene calls are TRBV2 and TRBJ1-1; D might be TRBD1 (5 bases). Trimming took off 4 bases at V and 0 bases at J, with 9 bases between the two ends. The CDR3 has 14 amino acids. The germline gives CDR1 SNHLY, CDR2 FYNNEI. CDR3: CASSGAGLNTEAFF. For the CDR3, the DNA is TGTGCCAGCAGTGGGGCAGGGTTGAACACTGAAGCTTTCTTT.

The chain recombines TRBV10-3 with TRBJ2-5; 7 bases agree with TRBD2. Germline-derived CDR1 and CDR2 are ENHRY and SYGVKD. V shed 2 bases and J 5 bases; nucleotides not matched to a gene: 2. The CDR3 consists of 13 residues. The CDR3 nucleotides read TGTGCCATCAGTGAGATGGGAGGGGAGACCCAGTACTTC. Protein: CAISEMGGETQYF.

The genes are TRBV9 and TRBJ2-1, with D possibly TRBD2 on 7 matching bases. V gave up 0 bases and J gave up 7 bases, with 17 bases separating them. The CDR3 has 16 residues. CDR1 is SGDLS and CDR2 is YYNGEE in the germline V gene. This chain's CDR3 is CASSVGPRGGGNEQFF. The CDR3 DNA reads as TGTGCCAGCAGCGTAGGGCCTCGGGGAGGGGGGAATGAGCAGTTCTTC.

This clone was recorded a few times. The chain uses TRBV9 and TRBJ1-3, with D possibly TRBD1 on 6 matching bases. There are 17 residues in the CDR3. V lost 3 bases, J lost 0 bases, and 16 bases lay in between. Per the germline V gene, CDR1 is SGDLS and CDR2 is YYNGEE. In DNA form, the CDR3 reads TGTGCCAGCAGCGGTCGAGGTACAGGGCTCTCTGGAAACACCATATATTTT. Amino acid sequence: CASSGRGTGLSGNTIYF. The variable domain in full, completed from reference TRBV9 and TRBJ1-3, reads DSGVTQTPKHLITATGQRVTLRCSPRSGDLSVYWYQQSLDQGLQFLIQYYNGEERAKGNILERFSAQQFPDLHSELNLSSLELGDSALYFCASSGRGTGLSGNTIYFGEGSWLTVV.

The chain has TRBV7-3 and TRBJ1-1; no definite D call. The germline V and J ends were trimmed by 1 base and 3 bases, with 6 bases remaining between them. The CDR3 sequence is 13 residues long. Germline values: CDR1 SGHTA, CDR2 FQGTGA. In DNA form, the CDR3 reads TGTGCCAGCAGCTTAATAGCAGACACTGAAGCTTTCTTT. Protein: CASSLIADTEAFF.

The chain carries TRBV27 and TRBJ1-1, with a possible D match to TRBD1 (6 bases). The germline CDR1 and CDR2 sequences are MNHEY and SMNVEV (reference sequence). Trimming cost V 5 bases and J 7 bases, with 14 bases left between them. This CDR3 region has 13 residues. CDR3 in DNA: TGTGCCAGCAGTCCAAGCCAGGGGCTTGAAGCTTTCTTT. It translates to CASSPSQGLEAFF.

This chain connects TRBV7-9 to TRBJ1-3; D is undetermined. Germline values: CDR1 SEHNR, CDR2 FQNEAQ (reference sequence). Trimming removed 4 bases at V and 0 bases at J, with 10 bases between. This CDR3 comprises 15 residues. CDR3 protein: CASSSQGYSGNTIYF. CDR3 coding DNA: TGTGCCAGCAGCTCCCAAGGTTACTCTGGAAACACCATATATTTT.

This clone appeared a few times. This chain joins TRBV30 and TRBJ1-1; no firm D call. Germline V CDR1 and CDR2: GTSNPN, SVGIG (reference sequence). This CDR3 has 11 residues. V was trimmed by 8 bases and J by 5 bases, leaving 12 bases between them. Here the CDR3 reads CARLRGTEAFF. DNA for the CDR3: TGTGCCCGACTAAGAGGGACTGAAGCTTTCTTT.

The rearrangement uses TRBV29-1 and TRBJ2-4, with D hard to call. The CDR3 length is 12 residues. Germline V lookup: CDR1 SQVTM, CDR2 ANQGSEA. With 3 bases removed from V and 7 bases from J, the gap between germline ends came to 10 bases. The CDR3 DNA is TGCAGCGTTGACGACGTAGGGAACATTCAGTACTTC. Translated, it gives CSVDDVGNIQYF.

The chain has TRBV7-2 and TRBJ1-2, with D tentatively TRBD1 (5 bases). In germline, CDR1 is SGHTA, CDR2 FQGNSA. V lost 5 bases to trimming and J lost 8 bases, with 18 bases between them. This CDR3 has 14 residues. The CDR3 spells CASSGQGTRRGYTF. CDR3 coding DNA: TGTGCCAGCAGCGGCCAGGGTACTAGGAGGGGCTACACCTTC.

The sample holds a few counts of this clone. This chain uses TRBV4-2 with TRBJ1-5; perhaps TRBD1 as D (5 bases). The CDR3 is made up of 16 amino acids. V dropped 0 bases and J dropped 6 bases, with 15 bases sitting between them. Per germline, CDR1 LGHNA and CDR2 YNFKEQ. The CDR3 is CASSQDERGEAQPQHF. The CDR3 DNA sequence: TGTGCCAGCAGCCAAGATGAGAGAGGGGAAGCTCAGCCCCAGCATTTT.

The chain joins TRBV7-9 to TRBJ1-5, with D unclear. This CDR3 has 14 amino acids. Germline lookup yields CDR1 SEHNR and CDR2 FQNEAQ (reference sequence). Trimming removed 1 base at V and 5 bases at J, with 9 bases between. This CDR3 is CASSLEGEYQPQHF. CDR3 DNA sequence: TGTGCCAGCAGCTTAGAGGGAGAGTATCAGCCCCAGCATTTT. The full variable domain, with the rest looked up from reference TRBV7-9 and TRBJ1-5, is DTGVSQNPRHKITKRGQNVTFRCDPISEHNRLYWYRQTLGQGPEFLTYFQNEAQLEKSRLLSDRFSAERPKGSFSTLEIQRTEQGDSAMYLCASSLEGEYQPQHFGDGTRLSIL.

The chain is built from TRBV11-2 and TRBJ2-7, with D uncertain. Germline V gene sequence: CDR1 SGHAT, CDR2 FQNNGV. V lost 4 bases and J 4 bases, leaving 5 bases between the germline ends. The CDR3 sequence is 11 residues long. CDR3 in DNA: TGTGCCAGCAGCTCCTATTACGAGCAGTACTTC. Translating gives CASSSYYEQYF. Full variable domain (remainder filled in from reference TRBV11-2 and TRBJ2-7): EAGVAQSPRYKIIEKRQSVAFWCNPISGHATLYWYQQILGQGPKLLIQFQNNGVVDDSQLPKDRFSAERLKGVDSTLKIQPAKLEDSAVYLCASSSYYEQYFGPGTRLTVT.

The chain carries TRBV10-3 and TRBJ2-2; 7 positions match TRBD1. After removal of 8 bases from V and 0 bases from J, the junction contained 12 bases not matched to a gene. Per germline, CDR1 ENHRY and CDR2 SYGVKD. This CDR3 is built from 17 residues. The CDR3 region is CAIASFRDRSNTGELFF. The CDR3 DNA sequence: TGTGCCATCGCCAGCTTTAGGGACAGATCGAACACCGGGGAGCTGTTTTTT.

The chain combines TRBV10-2 with TRBJ2-7; D might be TRBD1 or TRBD2, each matching 5 bases. V was clipped by 0 bases and J by 2 bases, with 14 bases between them. Germline CDR1 and CDR2: WSHSY and SAAADI. The CDR3 runs to 16 residues. This chain's CDR3 is CASSESGAGSTYEQYF. CDR3 sequence (DNA): TGCGCCAGCAGTGAGTCTGGGGCGGGTTCTACCTACGAGCAGTACTTC.